Following are 6 T cell receptor beta chains from one sample sequenced in a study of shared clonotypes between healthy human individuals. The naive CD8 fraction comprised CD45RO-negative cells positively selected for CCR7 and excluded terminally differentiated effector memory CD45RA+ cells. Here immunoSEQ multiplex PCR was the method, and the copy in TCRdb shows in-frame clones only, minus some. In the table there are about 2.1 million clones, around 93% of which are singletons. The material sequenced was naive CD8+ T cells from PBMCs. The receptors come from a man between 18 and 29 years old in good health. Some clones in this sample may be carry-over from other donors' samples.

CDR3 DNA sequence: TGCGCCAGCAGCCAAATGAACAGCGGGACGGGAAATACGCAGTATTTT. It is translated as CASSQMNSGTGNTQYF. The chain carries TRBV4-1 and TRBJ2-3; 7 positions match TRBD2. The germline V gene has CDR1 MGHRA and CDR2 YSYEKL. The CDR3 covers 16 residues. V was clipped by 2 bases and J by 7 bases; unmatched bases: 12.

The chain links TRBV4-1 to TRBJ2-5, with no clear D. The CDR3 loop spans 15 amino acids. The germline gives CDR1 MGHRA, CDR2 YSYEKL. V lost 6 bases, J lost 5 bases, and 19 bases lay in between. The CDR3 protein is CASRPSVSSGETQYF. The CDR3, as DNA: TGCGCCAGCAGACCATCGGTCAGCTCTGGGGAGACCCAGTACTTC.

The chain carries TRBV30 and TRBJ2-5; D ambiguous. The end of the DNA aligns better with TRBJ2-7, so the J call may be wrong. The CDR3 covers 14 residues. Germline assignment: CDR1 GTSNPN and CDR2 SVGIG (reference sequence). The CDR3 sequence is CAWSVVSSPYEQYF. The CDR3, as DNA: TGTGCCTGGAGTGTTGTGTCTTCTCCCTACGAGCAGTACTTC.

The chain couples TRBV29-1 to TRBJ1-1, with D maybe TRBD1 (5 bases). CDR3 length equals 13 residues. V was shortened by 5 bases and J by 0 bases, with 10 bases between the two germline ends. From germline, CDR1 is SQVTM and CDR2 ANQGSEA. CDR3 sequence: CSVLWGVNTEAFF. The CDR3 DNA reads TGCAGCGTTTTGTGGGGGGTGAACACTGAAGCTTTCTTT.

The chain employs TRBV7-6 and TRBJ2-3, with D possibly called TRBD1 or TRBD2 (5 bases each). CDR1 SGHVS and CDR2 FNYEAQ come from the germline V gene. The V end was cut by 4 bases, the J end by 2 bases, with 19 bases between. This CDR3 is 17 amino acids long. The CDR3 reads CASSSTPGTAHTDTQYF. The CDR3 nucleotides read TGTGCCAGCAGCTCCACTCCCGGGACGGCCCACACAGATACGCAGTATTTT.

The V gene is TRBV6-1, the J gene TRBJ2-1, with 8 positions matching TRBD1. Germline-derived CDR1 and CDR2 are MNHNS and SASEGT. V lost 4 bases and J lost 8; bases outside the gene matches: 7. CDR3 length: 14 amino acids. The CDR3 coding sequence is TGTGCCAGCAGTGGCAGGGGGCTGTCGTATGAGCAGTTCTTC. This codes for CASSGRGLSYEQFF.